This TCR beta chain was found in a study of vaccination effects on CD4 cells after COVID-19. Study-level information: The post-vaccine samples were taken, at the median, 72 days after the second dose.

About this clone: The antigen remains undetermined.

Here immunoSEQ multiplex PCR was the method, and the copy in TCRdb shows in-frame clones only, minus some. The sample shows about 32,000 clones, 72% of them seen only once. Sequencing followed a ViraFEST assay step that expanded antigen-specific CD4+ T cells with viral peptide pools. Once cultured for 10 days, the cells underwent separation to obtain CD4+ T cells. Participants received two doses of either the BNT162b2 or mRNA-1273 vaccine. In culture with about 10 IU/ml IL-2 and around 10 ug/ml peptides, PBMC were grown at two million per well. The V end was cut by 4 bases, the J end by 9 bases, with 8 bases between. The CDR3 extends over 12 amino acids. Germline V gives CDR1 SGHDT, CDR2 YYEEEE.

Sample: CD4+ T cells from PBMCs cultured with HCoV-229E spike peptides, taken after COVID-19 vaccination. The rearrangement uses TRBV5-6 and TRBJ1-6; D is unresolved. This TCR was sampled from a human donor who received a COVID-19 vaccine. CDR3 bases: TGTGCCAGCAGCCGACCGGGTTCACCCCTCCACTTT. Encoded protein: CASSRPGSPLHF.